This record concerns one T cell receptor beta chain sequence. These data are taken from a study of control samples from healthy donors and cancer patients. The protocol was immunoSEQ multiplex PCR, while the TCRdb copy is restricted to in-frame clones and leaves out a portion. The sample holds 180,000 or so clones, 93% seen once. This CDR3 has 13 residues. From germline, CDR1 is MNHNY and CDR2 SVGAGI (reference sequence). V was cut by 7 bases and J by 0 bases, with 9 bases left in between. This chain connects TRBV6-6 to TRBJ1-1, with D perhaps matching TRBD1 (6 bases). Material: blood. This receptor was obtained from a woman aged 55-69 years in good health. The CDR3 loop is CASTRGLNTEAFF. The CDR3 nucleotides are TGTGCCAGCACCCGGGGGCTGAACACTGAAGCTTTCTTT.